These 17 T cell receptor beta chains were all obtained from the same sample, sequenced in a study of blood T cell repertoires in COVID-19. Clones were sequenced by immunoSEQ multiplex PCR, and TCRdb holds only the in-frame ones, with some missing. The repertoire holds fewer than 300,000 clones, less than 90% seen once, with 13% in the top ten. Sequenced input: peripheral blood. The origin of the receptors is a human donor in a cohort sampled during active COVID-19.

The CDR3 protein is CASSPLALAGGETQYF. In nucleotides, the CDR3 is TGCGCCAGCAGCCCCCTCGCCCTAGCGGGAGGGGAGACCCAGTACTTC. The V and J genes are TRBV5-1 and TRBJ2-5; 12 bases line up with TRBD2. Trimming at V came to 4 bases and at J to 5 bases, leaving 9 bases not matched to a gene. Germline loops: CDR1 SGHRS, CDR2 YFSETQ. The CDR3 contains 16 residues.

This clone has a handful of counts. This chain links TRBV6-1 with TRBJ1-1; D gene unclear. Trimming stripped 1 base from V and 2 bases from J, with 8 bases between. CDR1 MNHNS and CDR2 SASEGT come from the germline V gene. CDR3 size: 14 residues. CDR3 residues: CASSEGHRNTEAFF. CDR3 DNA: TGTGCCAGCAGTGAAGGACACAGAAACACTGAAGCTTTCTTT.

The chain links TRBV5-1 to TRBJ2-7, with 10 positions matching TRBD2. Germline loops: CDR1 SGHRS, CDR2 YFSETQ. The CDR3 runs to 15 residues. V lost 6 bases to trimming and J lost 5 bases; unmatched junction nucleotides: 11. CDR3 loop: CASKRASGRGNEQYF. CDR3 DNA: TGCGCCAGCAAACGAGCTAGCGGGAGAGGGAACGAGCAGTACTTC.

The CDR3 nucleotides read TGTGCCAGCAGCTTCAGGAACAATCAGCCCCAGCATTTT. This encodes CASSFRNNQPQHF. The rearrangement links TRBV11-2 to TRBJ1-5; no clear D gene. The length of the CDR3 is 13 residues. Germline CDR1 and CDR2: SGHAT and FQNNGV. Trimming took 3 bases from V and 3 from J, leaving 6 bases between them. Based on the CDR3 plus reference TRBV11-2 and TRBJ1-5, the full variable domain is EAGVAQSPRYKIIEKRQSVAFWCNPISGHATLYWYQQILGQGPKLLIQFQNNGVVDDSQLPKDRFSAERLKGVDSTLKIQPAKLEDSAVYLCASSFRNNQPQHFGDGTRLSIL.

V is TRBV6-5 and J is TRBJ1-1; D not certain. With 2 bases removed from V and 1 base from J, the gap between germline ends came to 8 bases. The germline V gene encodes CDR1 MNHEY and CDR2 SVGAGI. The CDR3 loop spans 14 amino acids. The CDR3, as DNA: TGTGCCAGCAGTTACGAATCCGGGAACACTGAAGCTTTCTTT. Its translation is CASSYESGNTEAFF.

This chain joins TRBV11-3 and TRBJ1-1; TRBD1 is a possible D gene (6 bases). V dropped 2 bases and J dropped 5 bases, with 18 bases sitting between them. Germline V gene sequence: CDR1 SGHNT, CDR2 YENEEA. The CDR3 is 16 amino acids. In DNA, the CDR3 is TGTGCCAGCAGCTTAATTGAGACAGGCGGGCATACTGAAGCTTTCTTT. It specifies CASSLIETGGHTEAFF. The full variable domain, completed using reference TRBV11-3 and TRBJ1-1, is EAGVVQSPRYKIIEKKQPVAFWCNPISGHNTLYWYLQNLGQGPELLIRYENEEAVDDSQLPKDRFSAERLKGVDSTLKIQPAELGDSAVYLCASSLIETGGHTEAFFGQGTRLTVV.

This clone occurred once. The rearrangement joins TRBV5-4 to TRBJ2-3; no reliable D call. This CDR3 has 14 residues. Germline V CDR1 and CDR2: SGHNT, YYREEE (reference sequence). The V end lost 2 bases, the J end lost 0 bases, and 7 bases lay between the germline ends. DNA of the CDR3: TGTGCCAGCAGCTTTTCCCAGAGCACAGATACGCAGTATTTT. It specifies CASSFSQSTDTQYF.

The chain combines TRBV18 with TRBJ1-1; D might be TRBD1 (6 bases). The CDR3 sequence is 15 residues long. V shed 3 bases and J shed 0 bases, with 11 bases lying between them. The germline V gene encodes CDR1 KGHSH and CDR2 LQKENI. CDR3 region: CASSPTGHLNTEAFF. In DNA form, the CDR3 reads TGTGCCAGCTCACCGACGGGACACCTGAACACTGAAGCTTTCTTT. Drawing the rest from reference TRBV18 and TRBJ1-1, the complete variable domain is NAGVMQNPRHLVRRRGQEARLRCSPMKGHSHVYWYRQLPEEGLKFMVYLQKENIIDESGMPKERFSAEFPKEGPSILRIQQVVRGDSAAYFCASSPTGHLNTEAFFGQGTRLTVV.

This clone was seen just once. The chain joins TRBV3-1 (or the pseudogene TRBV3-2) to TRBJ2-1; 11 nucleotides line up with TRBD2. J lost 4 bases, V lost 5 bases, and 4 bases had no gene match. CDR1 LGHDT and CDR2 YNNKEL come from the germline V gene (reference sequence). This CDR3 comprises 15 residues. CDR3 nucleotides: TGTGCCAGCAGCACAACTAGCGGGAGATACAATGAGCAGTTCTTC. It specifies CASSTTSGRYNEQFF.

The chain has TRBV27 and TRBJ1-2; TRBD1 matches at 8 bases. Losses at the gene ends were 3 bases for V and 4 bases for J; bases not matched to a gene: 16. Germline values: CDR1 MNHEY, CDR2 SMNVEV (reference sequence). This CDR3 region has 18 residues. The CDR3, as DNA: TGTGCCAGCAGTTTTAAACGTCGACAGGGGTTCGCGGGCTATGGCTACACCTTC. The encoded protein is CASSFKRRQGFAGYGYTF.

CDR3 sequence: CASSLSGSIINEQFF. In DNA form, the CDR3 reads TGTGCCAGCAGTTTATCCGGGAGTATCATCAATGAGCAGTTCTTC. V and J are TRBV27 and TRBJ2-1; tentatively, D is TRBD2 (6 bases). Germline CDR1 is MNHEY and CDR2 is SMNVEV (reference sequence). The ends were cut back, 0 bases at V and 6 bases at J, with 12 bases in the middle. The CDR3 covers 15 residues.

The chain couples TRBV10-3 to TRBJ1-4; tentative D call: TRBD1 (6 bases). This CDR3 is 14 amino acids long. Germline V gene data show CDR1 as ENHRY and CDR2 as SYGVKD. Trimming shortened V by 5 bases and J by 4 bases, and 11 bases separated the two germline ends. CDR3 DNA sequence: TGTGCCATCAGTATGACAGGAGGTAATGAAAAACTGTTTTTT. Amino acids: CAISMTGGNEKLFF.

The chain employs TRBV7-2 and TRBJ2-1, with TRBD1 identical over 10 bases. CDR1 and CDR2 from the germline V gene are SGHTA and FQGNSA. This CDR3 is 17 amino acids long. V was pared by 1 base and J by 5 bases, with 8 bases of the junction left unmatched. The CDR3 sequence: CASSLVLLGQGNNEQFF. CDR3 sequence (DNA): TGTGCCAGCAGCTTAGTCCTGTTGGGACAGGGGAACAATGAGCAGTTCTTC.

The chain links TRBV29-1 to TRBJ1-2; no reliable D call. V lost 4 bases, J lost 4 bases, and 16 bases lay in between. This CDR3 region has 14 residues. From germline, CDR1 is SQVTM and CDR2 ANQGSEA. The CDR3 DNA reads as TGCAGCGTTGCGATGGGGAGTCTTCCCTATGGCTACACCTTC. This codes for CSVAMGSLPYGYTF.

J is TRBJ1-1 and V is TRBV7-6; 7 bases are a match to TRBD1. The germline gives CDR1 SGHVS, CDR2 FNYEAQ. The CDR3 consists of 14 residues. Trimming removed 3 bases from V and 1 base from J; junction bases left unmatched: 2. The CDR3 is CASSLGQPNTEAFF. The CDR3 nucleotides read TGTGCCAGCAGCTTGGGACAGCCGAACACTGAAGCTTTCTTT.

The genes are TRBV2 and TRBJ2-5; maybe TRBD1 (7 bases). CDR1 is SNHLY, CDR2 FYNNEI, per germline. V was pared by 2 bases and J by 1 base, with 14 bases between. CDR3 length: 16 residues. For the CDR3, the DNA is TGTGCCAGCAGTGAACGGGGGACAGTCTCCCAAGAGACCCAGTACTTC. It translates to CASSERGTVSQETQYF.

The chain employs TRBV5-1 and TRBJ2-2, with 13 bases aligning to TRBD2. CDR1 SGHRS and CDR2 YFSETQ come from the germline V gene. The CDR3 is 15 residues long. The V segment lost 5 bases and the J segment 6 bases; nucleotides outside the gene matches: 4. This chain's CDR3 is CASRRTSGSSGELFF. CDR3 DNA: TGCGCCAGCAGGCGGACTAGCGGGAGTTCCGGGGAGCTGTTTTTT.